A single sample gave rise to the 27 T cell receptor beta chains below, sequenced in a study of T cell responses to AZD1222 COVID-19 vaccine. The repertoire was sequenced with immunoSEQ multiplex PCR; TCRdb's copy has only in-frame clones and lacks some. Of about 140,000 clones listed, approximately 90% were seen once; the top ten hold 3.1%. The source was peripheral blood, collected 28 days after the second AZD1222 dose. Receptor source: an adult who received the AZD1222 COVID-19 vaccine.

V gene TRBV7-9 combines with J gene TRBJ1-5; TRBD1 matches at 7 bases. The CDR3 has 14 residues. The junction had 7 bases not matched to a gene; V was cut back by 7 bases and J by 4 bases. Germline V CDR1 and CDR2: SEHNR, FQNEAQ (reference sequence). CDR3 protein: CASTTGVPNQPQHF. The CDR3 DNA reads TGTGCCAGCACAACAGGGGTTCCTAATCAGCCCCAGCATTTT. Drawing the rest from reference TRBV7-9 and TRBJ1-5, the complete variable domain is DTGVSQNPRHKITKRGQNVTFRCDPISEHNRLYWYRQTLGQGPEFLTYFQNEAQLEKSRLLSDRFSAERPKGSFSTLEIQRTEQGDSAMYLCASTTGVPNQPQHFGDGTRLSIL.

This clone has only one observation. The rearrangement links TRBV28 to TRBJ2-2; 8 positions agree with TRBD1. The CDR3 length is 15 residues. Germline values: CDR1 MDHEN, CDR2 SYDVKM. The junction had 8 bases not matched to a gene; V was cut back by 7 bases and J by 4 bases. CDR3 in amino acids: CASTSGQGATGELFF. Written as DNA, the CDR3 is TGTGCCAGCACCTCTGGGCAGGGGGCCACCGGGGAGCTGTTTTTT.

This clone was detected a few times. The chain carries TRBV19 and TRBJ2-5; D is perhaps TRBD2 (6 bases). CDR3 length: 14 residues. Germline V gives CDR1 LNHDA, CDR2 SQIVND (reference sequence). V gave up 5 bases and J gave up 0 bases, with 10 bases separating them. The CDR3 region has the DNA TGTGCCAGTAGTTATGGAGGGTACCAAGAGACCCAGTACTTC. Translated: CASSYGGYQETQYF.

This chain uses TRBV9 with TRBJ1-3; 7 bases line up with TRBD1. The CDR3 is made up of 15 amino acids. J gave up 2 bases and V 3 bases, and 5 bases lay outside the gene matches. Germline values: CDR1 SGDLS, CDR2 YYNGEE. CDR3 loop: CASSASTGAGNTIYF. The CDR3 nucleotides read TGTGCCAGCAGCGCCTCCACAGGGGCTGGAAACACCATATATTTT.

The chain employs TRBV30 and TRBJ2-7, with 8 bases identical to TRBD1. Germline-derived CDR1 and CDR2 are GTSNPN and SVGIG (reference sequence). The CDR3 loop spans 16 amino acids. The J segment lost 7 bases and the V segment lost 3 bases, leaving 17 bases of the junction unmatched. Written as DNA, the CDR3 is TGTGCCTGGAGCCCACTAAAAATGGGACAGGCAGGGGAGCAGTACTTC. Protein sequence: CAWSPLKMGQAGEQYF.

This sequence joins TRBV19 and TRBJ1-1; tentative D call: TRBD1 (5 bases). Trimming took 3 bases from V and 0 from J, leaving 14 bases between them. The germline V gene encodes CDR1 LNHDA and CDR2 SQIVND (reference sequence). This CDR3 is built from 16 residues. CDR3 DNA sequence: TGTGCCAGTAGTATGAACAGGCCGGGGGTGAACACTGAAGCTTTCTTT. Amino acids: CASSMNRPGVNTEAFF.

This clone appeared once. This chain links TRBV9 with TRBJ2-7; tentatively, D is TRBD2 (6 bases). The CDR3 is 15 amino acids. V lost 3 bases to trimming and J lost 2 bases, with 15 bases between them. From germline, CDR1 is SGDLS and CDR2 YYNGEE. The CDR3 DNA reads TGTGCCAGCAGCGGGGACGGAGGGGATGCCTACGAGCAGTACTTC. It is translated as CASSGDGGDAYEQYF.

This clone was counted between two and nine times. The genes are TRBV30 and TRBJ1-1; D unresolved. The V gene's germline CDR1 is GTSNPN and CDR2 SVGIG (reference sequence). The CDR3 has 15 residues. The germline V and J ends were trimmed by 0 bases and 0 bases, with 11 bases remaining between them. CDR3 coding DNA: TGTGCCTGGAGTGTACTGCGACTAATGAACACTGAAGCTTTCTTT. Translation gives CAWSVLRLMNTEAFF.

V usage is TRBV11-2 and J usage is TRBJ2-5; tentative D call: TRBD1 (6 bases). Looked up from germline, CDR1 is SGHAT and CDR2 is FQNNGV. Trimming left V 0 bases short and J 5 bases short, with 13 bases between. This CDR3 has 15 residues. CDR3 nucleotides: TGTGCCAGCAGCTTAGAAGGCAGGGGCGGGGAGACCCAGTACTTC. It translates to CASSLEGRGGETQYF.

The gene calls are TRBV11-2 and TRBJ2-1, with 11 bases aligning to TRBD2. The ends lost 4 bases at V and 7 bases at J; junction bases unmatched: 6. The germline V gene has CDR1 SGHAT and CDR2 FQNNGV. The CDR3 spans 15 residues. CDR3 loop: CASSSLAGVRNEQFF. The CDR3, as DNA: TGTGCCAGCAGCTCACTAGCGGGGGTAAGGAATGAGCAGTTCTTC. The full variable domain, in which reference TRBV11-2 and TRBJ2-1 provide the parts outside the CDR3, is EAGVAQSPRYKIIEKRQSVAFWCNPISGHATLYWYQQILGQGPKLLIQFQNNGVVDDSQLPKDRFSAERLKGVDSTLKIQPAKLEDSAVYLCASSSLAGVRNEQFFGPGTRLTVL.

The genes are TRBV5-1 and TRBJ2-6; no reliable D call. The CDR3 is 15 amino acids. CDR1 and CDR2 (germline): SGHRS, YFSETQ. Trimming cost V 0 bases and J 0 bases, with 4 bases left between them. CDR3 amino acids: CASSLGDSGANVLTF. The CDR3, as DNA: TGCGCCAGCAGCTTGGGTGACTCTGGGGCCAACGTCCTGACTTTC.

A remark on this clone: This same CDR3 is encoded by further DNA sequences in the sample. The chain couples TRBV6-5 to TRBJ2-7; no definite D call. Germline V gene sequence: CDR1 MNHEY, CDR2 SVGAGI. The CDR3 sequence is 14 residues long. Trimming left V 1 base short and J 3 bases short, with 10 bases between. The CDR3 sequence is CASSYLAGDYEQYF. The CDR3 nucleotides read TGTGCCAGCAGTTACTTAGCAGGAGACTACGAGCAGTACTTC.

This clone was seen a single time. The chain combines TRBV28 with TRBJ2-7; the D gene is possibly TRBD2 (6 bases). The CDR3 extends over 14 amino acids. Trimming stripped 2 bases from V and 3 bases from J, with 11 bases between. CDR1 is MDHEN, CDR2 SYDVKM, per germline. The CDR3 sequence: CASSLGGFIYEQYF. CDR3 sequence (DNA): TGTGCCAGCAGTTTAGGGGGGTTTATCTACGAGCAGTACTTC.

The chain employs TRBV4-1 and TRBJ1-3, with D perhaps matching TRBD1 (6 bases). The V gene's germline CDR1 is MGHRA and CDR2 YSYEKL. The CDR3 sequence is 16 residues long. The V end was cut by 2 bases, the J end by 4 bases, with 15 bases between. CDR3 in DNA: TGCGCCAGCAGCCAAATCACAGGGCGGCGAGGAAACACCATATATTTT. Its protein is CASSQITGRRGNTIYF.

In its sample, this clone was seen once. The V gene is TRBV5-1, the J gene TRBJ2-7; tentatively, D is TRBD2 (6 bases). V lost 7 bases and J lost 5, with 22 bases in between. The germline CDR1 and CDR2 sequences are SGHRS and YFSETQ. The CDR3 length is 15 residues. The CDR3 reads CASCPGGTSNHEQYF. The CDR3 nucleotides are TGCGCCAGCTGCCCTGGGGGGACTTCGAACCACGAGCAGTACTTC.

The rearrangement joins TRBV30 to TRBJ1-4; a weak D match, TRBD1 (5 bases). Germline CDR1 reads GTSNPN; CDR2 reads SVGIG (reference sequence). The CDR3 has 16 amino acids. V was pared by 4 bases and J by 0 bases, with 15 bases between. The CDR3 is CAWTLRSGATNEKLFF. DNA of the CDR3: TGTGCCTGGACGCTTAGATCGGGGGCAACTAATGAAAAACTGTTTTTT.

This clone showed up just once. This CDR3 is CASSLGWGQETQYF. The CDR3 DNA reads as TGTGCCAGCAGCTTGGGGTGGGGTCAAGAGACCCAGTACTTC. V gene TRBV5-6 combines with J gene TRBJ2-5, with D uncertain. This CDR3 is built from 14 residues. Germline V gene lookup returns CDR1 SGHDT and CDR2 YYEEEE. The V end lost 0 bases, the J end lost 2 bases, and 8 bases lay between the germline ends.

The V and J genes are TRBV4-3 and TRBJ2-5; tentative D call: TRBD2 (5 bases). Germline values: CDR1 LGHNA, CDR2 YSLEER. Trimming cost V 6 bases and J 5 bases, with 16 bases left between them. This CDR3 has 14 residues. CDR3 DNA sequence: TGCGCCAGCAGTCATAGTGGAGGTGGGGAGACCCAGTACTTC. Translation gives CASSHSGGGETQYF.

V and J are TRBV6-5 and TRBJ2-1; TRBD1 matches 10 bases. Germline V gives CDR1 MNHEY, CDR2 SVGAGI. The CDR3 has 14 amino acids. V shed 6 bases, J shed 7 bases, and the junction held 6 bases outside the gene matches. CDR3: CASSRQGAYNEQFF. In DNA, the CDR3 is TGTGCCAGCAGCCGACAGGGGGCGTATAATGAGCAGTTCTTC.

The J gene is TRBJ1-5, the V gene TRBV11-2; D is unclear. Trimming stripped 4 bases from V and 5 bases from J, with 9 bases between. CDR1 is SGHAT and CDR2 is FQNNGV in the germline V gene. The CDR3 consists of 13 residues. CDR3 DNA sequence: TGTGCCAGCAGCTCCAGATGGGATCAGCCCCAGCATTTT. Translated, it gives CASSSRWDQPQHF. Together with reference TRBV11-2 and TRBJ1-5, the CDR3 gives the full variable domain: EAGVAQSPRYKIIEKRQSVAFWCNPISGHATLYWYQQILGQGPKLLIQFQNNGVVDDSQLPKDRFSAERLKGVDSTLKIQPAKLEDSAVYLCASSSRWDQPQHFGDGTRLSIL.

J is TRBJ2-1 and V is TRBV5-1; TRBD2 matches 7 bases. CDR1 SGHRS and CDR2 YFSETQ come from the germline V gene. The CDR3 loop spans 18 amino acids. The trim removed 0 bases at V and 1 base at J, leaving 10 bases unmatched. The CDR3 loop reads CASSLEGLGGGSYNEQFF. Written as DNA, the CDR3 is TGCGCCAGCAGCTTGGAAGGTCTTGGGGGAGGGTCCTACAATGAGCAGTTCTTC.

The chain is built from TRBV5-6 and TRBJ1-5; D not resolved. The germline V gene has CDR1 SGHDT and CDR2 YYEEEE. Trimming shortened V by 5 bases and J by 1 base, and 10 bases separated the two germline ends. CDR3 size: 14 residues. The CDR3 loop reads CASSQSISNQPQHF. The CDR3 bases are TGTGCCAGCAGTCAGTCTATAAGCAATCAGCCCCAGCATTTT.

This clone was detected once. The V and J genes are TRBV7-2 and TRBJ1-1; D is unresolved. The CDR3 spans 13 residues. V shed 6 bases and J shed 6 bases, with 14 bases lying between them. Germline-derived CDR1 and CDR2 are SGHTA and FQGNSA. CDR3 region: CASREAVGSEAFF. The CDR3 DNA reads TGTGCCAGCAGGGAGGCAGTGGGCTCTGAAGCTTTCTTT.

The chain is built from TRBV6-5 and TRBJ1-3, with 7 bases lining up with TRBD1. CDR3 length: 13 residues. Germline assignment: CDR1 MNHEY and CDR2 SVGAGI. The V gene end was trimmed by 5 bases and the J gene end by 5 bases; junction bases not matched to a gene: 3. The CDR3 coding sequence is TGTGCCAGCAGTATGGGACAGCGAAACACCATATATTTT. It encodes CASSMGQRNTIYF.

This sequence joins TRBV7-2 and TRBJ1-6; 10 bases fit TRBD1. CDR1 is SGHTA and CDR2 is FQGNSA in the germline V gene. The CDR3 has 15 residues. The ends lost 3 bases at V and 10 bases at J; junction bases unmatched: 6. CDR3 bases: TGTGCCAGCAGCTTGGGACAGGGGTTGTTGTCACCCCTCCACTTT. Translated: CASSLGQGLLSPLHF.

This sequence joins TRBV28 and TRBJ1-5; D gene ambiguous. This CDR3 has 16 amino acids. Germline loops: CDR1 MDHEN, CDR2 SYDVKM. V lost 3 bases and J lost 6, with 18 bases in between. This CDR3 is CASSLPPGEKGQPQHF. The CDR3 coding sequence is TGTGCCAGCAGTTTGCCCCCAGGCGAGAAGGGTCAGCCCCAGCATTTT.

The CDR3 nucleotides read TGTGCCAGCACCCCTGAAACGAAGGAGACCCAGTACTTC. The encoded protein is CASTPETKETQYF. This chain uses TRBV7-2 with TRBJ2-5; D is uncertain. The CDR3 is 13 residues long. Trimming left V 7 bases short and J 5 bases short, with 14 bases between. The V gene's germline CDR1 is SGHTA and CDR2 FQGNSA.